This TCR beta chain appears in the sequencing data of a study of blood T cell repertoires in COVID-19. The CDR3 sequence is 16 residues long. The germline V and J ends were trimmed by 3 bases and 0 bases, with 14 bases remaining between them. From germline, CDR1 is LNHDA and CDR2 SQIVND (reference sequence). Produced via immunoSEQ multiplex PCR; TCRdb's table is partial and in-frame only. The sample has roughly 200,000 clones, roughly 91% seen once. The participants were between roughly 18 and 89 years old and came from 20 to 30 US areas. This clonotype was sampled from a woman aged 25 to 39 with acute COVID-19. V is TRBV19 and J is TRBJ1-1; unclear D gene. Sequenced material: PBMCs or T cells enriched from blood (not recorded which). In nucleotides, the CDR3 is TGTGCCAGTAGTATCGCCTCGGGGAGCCTGAACACTGAAGCTTTCTTT. Residues: CASSIASGSLNTEAFF. The full variable domain, its missing parts supplied by reference TRBV19 and TRBJ1-1, is DGGITQSPKYLFRKEGQNVTLSCEQNLNHDAMYWYRQDPGQGLRLIYYSQIVNDFQKGDIAEGYSVSREKKESFPLTVTSAQKNPTAFYLCASSIASGSLNTEAFFGQGTRLTVV.